This entry is about one TCR beta chain. V was trimmed by 0 bases and J by 7 bases, leaving 17 bases between them. This CDR3 region has 16 residues. Germline CDR1 reads MGHRA; CDR2 reads YSYEKL. This entry is derived from a study of cytomegalovirus exposure and HLA in healthy donors. The PCR made use of 60 Vbeta and 13 Jbeta primers. The assay was immunoSEQ multiplex PCR, and TCRdb's table has in-frame clones only and misses some. The sample contains about 55,000 clones, roughly 85% of which appear only once. The source is a man aged 25 to 40 in good health and CMV-seronegative. The material sequenced was PBMCs. This chain links TRBV4-1 with TRBJ2-3; TRBD1 is a possible D gene (6 bases). CDR3 loop: CASSQDFGTGWNTQYF. In nucleotides, the CDR3 is TGCGCCAGCAGCCAAGATTTCGGAACAGGGTGGAATACGCAGTATTTT.